This TCR beta chain is drawn from a study of T cells in Graves' hyperthyroidism and ophthalmopathy. The definition of stable Graves' hyperthyroidism was no ophthalmopathy progression within 18 months. Uncontrolled infections, other autoimmune diseases, pregnancy or lactation led to exclusion of patients. From RNA transcripts, TCR beta CDR3 regions were amplified. The TCR CDR3 was amplified in a first-round RT-PCR using the HTBI primer set. Each CDR3 protein gets one entry after TCRdb re-called the multiplex PCR reads with MiXCR. The sample contains some 700,000 distinct CDR3 sequences, 17% of which appear only once. Trimming left V 4 bases short and J 9 bases short, with 19 bases between. CDR3 length equals 14 residues. Germline values: CDR1 DFQATT, CDR2 SNEGSKA (reference sequence). There are a few counts of this clonotype.

Sequencing was done on a sample of blood. The V gene is TRBV20-1, the J gene TRBJ2-1, with D tentatively TRBD1 or TRBD2 (6 bases each). This clonotype was obtained from a middle-aged man with Graves' hyperthyroidism. The DNA for the CDR3 is TGCAGTGCTACGGGGGCCCTAGGTCGGAGTGAGCAGTTCTTC. Its translation is CSATGALGRSEQFF.